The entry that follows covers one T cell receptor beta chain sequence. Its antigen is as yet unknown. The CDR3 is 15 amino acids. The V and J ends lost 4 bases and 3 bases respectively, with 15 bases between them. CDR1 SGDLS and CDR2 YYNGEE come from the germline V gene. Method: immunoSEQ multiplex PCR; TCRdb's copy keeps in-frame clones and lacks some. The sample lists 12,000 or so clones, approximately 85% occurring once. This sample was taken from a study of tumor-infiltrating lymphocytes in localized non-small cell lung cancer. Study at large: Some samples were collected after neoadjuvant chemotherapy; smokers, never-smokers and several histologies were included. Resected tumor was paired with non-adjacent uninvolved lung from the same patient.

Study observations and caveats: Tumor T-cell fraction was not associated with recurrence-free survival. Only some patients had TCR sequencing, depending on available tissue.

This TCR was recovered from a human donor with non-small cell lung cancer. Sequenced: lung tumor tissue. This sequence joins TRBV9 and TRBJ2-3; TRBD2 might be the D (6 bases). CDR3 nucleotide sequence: TGTGCCAGCAGCCTGACCGACGGGGGAACAGATACGCAGTATTTT. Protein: CASSLTDGGTDTQYF.